Shown below are 9 T cell receptor beta chains from a single sample sequenced in a study of T cell responses to AZD1222 COVID-19 vaccine. Sequenced by immunoSEQ multiplex PCR; TCRdb stores in-frame clones only, minus some. The data contain roughly 28,000 clones, 89% of them seen just once; the ten biggest clones take up 1% to 1.5%. The material sequenced was peripheral blood, taken on day 0 of AZD1222 vaccination. These receptors all come from an adult in good health.

The V gene is TRBV2, the J gene TRBJ2-7, with a possible D match to TRBD2 (5 bases). CDR1 is SNHLY, CDR2 FYNNEI, per germline. This CDR3 has 16 amino acids. V dropped 5 bases and J dropped 0 bases, with 17 bases sitting between them. The CDR3 sequence is CASSFSLSGSSYEQYF. CDR3 nucleotide sequence: TGTGCCAGCAGTTTCTCCTTAAGCGGAAGCTCCTACGAGCAGTACTTC.

The gene calls are TRBV6-6 and TRBJ1-1; TRBD1 matches at 7 bases. The CDR3 loop spans 14 amino acids. The V segment lost 6 bases and the J segment 4 bases; nucleotides outside the gene matches: 8. Germline V gives CDR1 MNHNY, CDR2 SVGAGI (reference sequence). CDR3 loop: CASSHRQGGTEAFF. CDR3 DNA: TGTGCCAGCAGCCACCGACAGGGAGGCACTGAAGCTTTCTTT.

The rearrangement uses TRBV6-2 or TRBV6-3 and TRBJ1-2, with D uncertain. Trimming took off 4 bases at V and 4 bases at J, with 7 bases between the two ends. The CDR3 consists of 12 residues. Looked up from germline, CDR1 is MNHEY and CDR2 is SVGEGT. The CDR3 DNA is TGTGCCAGCAGTTCTAGACGCTATGGCTACACCTTC. Its translation: CASSSRRYGYTF.

This clone is a singleton in its sample. The chain is built from TRBV6-2 or TRBV6-3 and TRBJ1-5; TRBD1 might be the D (6 bases). The CDR3 length is 17 residues. The germline V gene has CDR1 MNHEY and CDR2 SVGEGT. Between the trimmed V and J ends, which lost 6 bases and 2 bases, there was a span of 20 bases. CDR3 sequence: CASSRDIRSRGNQPQHF. CDR3 nucleotides: TGTGCCAGCAGCAGGGACATTCGAAGCCGGGGCAATCAGCCCCAGCATTTT.

The chain joins TRBV6-2 or TRBV6-3 to TRBJ1-5, with D maybe TRBD1 (5 bases). Germline V gene data show CDR1 as MNHEY and CDR2 as SVGEGT. The CDR3 extends over 15 amino acids. Trimming removed 6 bases at V and 4 bases at J, with 16 bases between. The CDR3 loop is CASSMLGRLNQPQHF. Here the CDR3 DNA reads TGTGCCAGCAGCATGCTGGGACGGCTAAATCAGCCCCAGCATTTT.

The CDR3 is CAWSSRLGLSDTQYF. CDR3 DNA sequence: TGTGCCTGGAGTTCGAGACTAGGGCTGTCAGATACGCAGTATTTT. The chain employs TRBV30 and TRBJ2-3, with a possible D match to TRBD2 (6 bases). The CDR3 extends over 15 amino acids. The V gene's germline CDR1 is GTSNPN and CDR2 SVGIG (reference sequence). V was pared by 2 bases and J by 4 bases, with 16 bases between.

This CDR3 reads CASSQEGTVSLANVLTF. The CDR3 nucleotides are TGCGCCAGCAGCCAAGAGGGGACAGTCTCCCTGGCCAACGTCCTGACTTTC. This rearrangement joins TRBV4-1 to TRBJ2-6; 7 positions match TRBD1. Germline CDR1 is MGHRA and CDR2 is YSYEKL. CDR3 length equals 17 residues. Trimming took 0 bases from V and 6 from J; bases not matched to a gene: 8.

This clone was counted a few times. The chain is built from TRBV20-1 and TRBJ2-1; D is undetermined. Per germline, CDR1 DFQATT and CDR2 SNEGSKA (reference sequence). Trimming stripped 3 bases from V and 1 base from J, with 13 bases between. CDR3 length: 15 residues. The CDR3, as DNA: TGCAGTGCTAGTCCTTTCTTGCGATCCTACAATGAGCAGTTCTTC. Translated: CSASPFLRSYNEQFF.

The chain recombines TRBV21-1 with TRBJ2-7; the D call of TRBD1 is as the table states it, not checked on the DNA. TRBV21-1 is recorded as a pseudogene. The CDR3 is 14 amino acids. The CDR3 DNA sequence: TGTGCCAGCAGCAAAGGGGTCAGGGTCTACGAGCAGTACTTC. Its protein product is CASSKGVRVYEQYF.